These 21 T cell receptor beta chains originate from one sample sequenced in a study of blood T cell repertoires in COVID-19. Measured with immunoSEQ multiplex PCR; TCRdb has only the in-frame clones, and not every one. The sample lists some 180,000 clones, more than 70% seen once, with roughly 19% in the top ten. Material: peripheral blood. Receptor source: a woman aged 70-85 years who had recovered from COVID-19.

V usage is TRBV7-9 and J usage is TRBJ2-1, with D possibly matching TRBD2 (5 bases). Germline assignment: CDR1 SEHNR and CDR2 FQNEAQ (reference sequence). The CDR3 contains 15 residues. Deletions cut 1 base from V and 5 bases from J, with 12 bases between. This CDR3 reads CASSLVERNHNEQFF. DNA of the CDR3: TGTGCCAGCAGCTTAGTCGAGCGGAATCACAATGAGCAGTTCTTC.

A remark on this clone: The sample carries other DNA sequences with the same CDR3. The V gene is TRBV5-1, the J gene TRBJ1-5, with 8 positions matching TRBD1. From germline, CDR1 is SGHRS and CDR2 YFSETQ. With 4 bases clipped from V and 2 bases from J, the junction kept 5 bases outside the gene matches. The CDR3 consists of 15 residues. The CDR3 loop is CASSPGQGGNQPQHF. CDR3 DNA sequence: TGCGCCAGCAGCCCCGGACAGGGAGGCAATCAGCCCCAGCATTTT.

The chain combines TRBV23-1 with TRBJ1-6; no firm D call. TRBV23-1 is recorded as an ORF, its role being uncertain. This CDR3 region has 14 residues. Trimming took off 6 bases at V and 0 bases at J, with 6 bases between the two ends. As DNA, the CDR3 is TGCGCCAGCAGGAGGAGCTCCTATAATTCACCCCTCCACTTT. Translation gives CASRRSSYNSPLHF.

This chain joins TRBV6-1 and TRBJ1-2; D may be TRBD1 (5 bases). Germline values: CDR1 MNHNS, CDR2 SASEGT. V gave up 3 bases and J gave up 8 bases, with 13 bases separating them. The length of the CDR3 is 13 residues. CDR3 region: CASSEGGSRGYTF. CDR3 bases: TGTGCCAGCAGTGAGGGGGGGTCTCGCGGCTACACCTTC.

CDR3 coding DNA: TGTGCCAGCACTACCCGAGGCCGAGGGGGAAAACTGTTTTTT. Residues: CASTTRGRGGKLFF. The chain couples TRBV6-5 to TRBJ1-4, with D possibly matching TRBD1 (6 bases). This CDR3 is built from 14 residues. CDR1 is MNHEY, CDR2 SVGAGI, per germline. Trimming took 7 bases from V and 10 from J, leaving 19 bases between them.

J is TRBJ1-4 and V is TRBV25-1; D unclear. The V end lost 5 bases, the J end lost 5 bases, and 3 bases lay between the germline ends. CDR1 is MGHDK and CDR2 is SYGVNS in the germline V gene. There are 11 residues in the CDR3. The CDR3 loop is CASSLNEKLFF. In nucleotides, the CDR3 is TGTGCCAGCAGTCTGAATGAAAAACTGTTTTTT.

This chain links TRBV9 with TRBJ1-1; no reliable D call. Germline CDR1 and CDR2: SGDLS and YYNGEE. Trimming removed 0 bases from V and 6 bases from J, with 12 bases in between. This CDR3 contains 14 residues. CDR3 residues: CASSVGGGSAEAFF. The CDR3 region has the DNA TGTGCCAGCAGCGTAGGAGGAGGGAGTGCTGAAGCTTTCTTT.

The chain has TRBV18 and TRBJ1-3, with D unclear. Trimming pared 4 bases from V and 0 bases from J, leaving 10 bases between. Germline CDR1 is KGHSH and CDR2 is LQKENI. This CDR3 is built from 15 residues. The CDR3 DNA reads as TGTGCCAGCTCACTGACACACCTCTCTGGAAACACCATATATTTT. Its translation: CASSLTHLSGNTIYF.

V and J are TRBV5-6 and TRBJ1-2; 7 positions agree with TRBD1. With V trimmed by 9 bases and J by 7 bases, 12 bases remained unmatched. Germline CDR1 and CDR2: SGHDT and YYEEEE. The CDR3 loop spans 13 amino acids. The chain's CDR3 is CATRTGEISGYTF. CDR3 bases: TGTGCCACCCGGACAGGAGAGATTTCTGGCTACACCTTC.

CDR3 coding DNA: TGTGCCAGCAGCTTAGCCCACAGGGAGTTAAATCAGCCCCAGCATTTT. Translation gives CASSLAHRELNQPQHF. The chain joins TRBV7-2 to TRBJ1-5; TRBD1 might be the D (6 bases). Germline CDR1 and CDR2: SGHTA and FQGNSA. The CDR3 runs 16 residues. The V end was cut by 0 bases, the J end by 4 bases, with 13 bases between.

The gene calls are TRBV7-2 and TRBJ2-5; 7 positions match TRBD2. V lost 2 bases to trimming and J lost 5 bases; unmatched junction nucleotides: 5. The CDR3 is 14 amino acids. Germline-derived CDR1 and CDR2 are SGHTA and FQGNSA. CDR3 loop: CASSLRGGRETQYF. DNA of the CDR3: TGTGCCAGCAGCTTACGGGGAGGGAGGGAGACCCAGTACTTC.

This clone showed up just a few times. The chain combines TRBV10-3 with TRBJ2-5, with a tentative D call TRBD2 (6 bases). Per the germline V gene, CDR1 is ENHRY and CDR2 is SYGVKD. The V end was cut by 6 bases, the J end by 3 bases, with 17 bases between. This CDR3 region has 15 residues. As DNA, the CDR3 is TGTGCCATCAGAACCGTGGGGGGAGGCGAAGAGACCCAGTACTTC. Protein: CAIRTVGGGEETQYF.

The genes are TRBV18 and TRBJ2-2; 10 nucleotides match TRBD2. The CDR3 contains 17 residues. The germline V gene encodes CDR1 KGHSH and CDR2 LQKENI. Unmatched junction bases numbered 7, after V lost 0 bases and J lost 6 bases. This CDR3 is CASSPPGLAGAPGELFF. DNA of the CDR3: TGTGCCAGCTCACCACCGGGGCTAGCGGGAGCCCCCGGGGAGCTGTTTTTT. The full variable domain, in which reference TRBV18 and TRBJ2-2 provide the parts outside the CDR3, is NAGVMQNPRHLVRRRGQEARLRCSPMKGHSHVYWYRQLPEEGLKFMVYLQKENIIDESGMPKERFSAEFPKEGPSILRIQQVVRGDSAAYFCASSPPGLAGAPGELFFGEGSRLTVL.

This rearrangement joins TRBV4-1 to TRBJ1-5, with D possibly matching TRBD1 (5 bases). Germline-derived CDR1 and CDR2 are MGHRA and YSYEKL. The CDR3 loop spans 14 amino acids. Between the trimmed V and J ends, which lost 5 bases and 5 bases, there was a span of 13 bases. This chain's CDR3 is CASSGEWGDQPQHF. CDR3 DNA sequence: TGCGCCAGCAGCGGAGAATGGGGGGATCAGCCCCAGCATTTT.

This clone was picked up one time. The chain links TRBV5-1 to TRBJ1-2, with unresolved D. This CDR3 comprises 15 residues. The germline V and J ends were trimmed by 4 bases and 0 bases, with 13 bases remaining between them. Germline values: CDR1 SGHRS, CDR2 YFSETQ. CDR3 in amino acids: CASSQWSEPNYGYTF. In nucleotides, the CDR3 is TGCGCCAGCAGCCAGTGGTCAGAACCTAACTATGGCTACACCTTC. Variable domain in full (rest from reference TRBV5-1 and TRBJ1-2): KAGVTQTPRYLIKTRGQQVTLSCSPISGHRSVSWYQQTPGQGLQFLFEYFSETQRNKGNFPGRFSGRQFSNSRSEMNVSTLELGDSALYLCASSQWSEPNYGYTFGSGTRLTVV.

The chain couples TRBV20-1 to TRBJ1-1; D is undetermined. This CDR3 spans 9 amino acids. V lost 0 bases and J lost 11, with 4 bases in between. The germline gives CDR1 DFQATT, CDR2 SNEGSKA (reference sequence). DNA for the CDR3: TGCAGTGCTAGAGATCTCGCTTTCTTT. It is translated as CSARDLAFF.

Many counts were recorded for this clone. The rearrangement links TRBV13 to TRBJ2-7, with D possibly TRBD2 on 6 matching bases. The CDR3 is 13 amino acids. Germline-derived CDR1 and CDR2 are PRHDT and FYEKMQ (reference sequence). Trimming removed 2 bases from V and 6 bases from J, with 11 bases in between. Written as DNA, the CDR3 is TGTGCCAGCAGCTTAAGCTCGGGGGTCGAGCAGTACTTC. It is translated as CASSLSSGVEQYF.

The chain employs TRBV7-6 and TRBJ2-7, with 9 bases aligning to TRBD1. In germline, CDR1 is SGHVS, CDR2 FNYEAQ. Trimming took 5 bases from V and 3 from J; bases not matched to a gene: 5. There are 14 residues in the CDR3. DNA of the CDR3: TGTGCCAGCAGCCCCCGACAGGGGGGCTACGAGCAGTACTTC. This encodes CASSPRQGGYEQYF.

This chain connects TRBV7-3 to TRBJ2-7; 14 bases align to TRBD2. Germline loops: CDR1 SGHTA, CDR2 FQGTGA. V lost 5 bases and J lost 2; bases outside the gene matches: 11. CDR3 length: 18 residues. CDR3 DNA: TGTGCCAGCAGCCCCTATGGACTAGCGGGGGGCCGTGCCTACGAGCAGTACTTC. Translation: CASSPYGLAGGRAYEQYF.

DNA of the CDR3: TGTGCCAGCAGCTTAGTAGGGGGCCCGGGCGGGGCCTACGAGCAGTACTTC. This translates into CASSLVGGPGGAYEQYF. The genes are TRBV7-2 and TRBJ2-7; tentatively, D is TRBD1 (7 bases). The CDR3 has 17 amino acids. With 1 base removed from V and 2 bases from J, the gap between germline ends came to 18 bases. Germline-derived CDR1 and CDR2 are SGHTA and FQGNSA.

The chain uses TRBV28 and TRBJ2-7; 7 bases match TRBD1. The CDR3 is 13 residues long. The V gene end was trimmed by 10 bases and the J gene end by 5 bases; junction bases not matched to a gene: 11. Germline V gene lookup returns CDR1 MDHEN and CDR2 SYDVKM. CDR3 in DNA: TGTGCCACCCTGACAGGGAATATCGACGAGCAGTACTTC. Translated, it gives CATLTGNIDEQYF.